Detailed here is one T cell receptor beta chain. TCRdb re-called the 5' RACE reads through MiXCR, storing one row per CDR3 protein. The table lists hundreds of thousands of distinct CDR3 sequences, over 13% of them singletons. The germline gives CDR1 MNHEY, CDR2 SVGEGT. CDR3 length: 14 residues. Trimming at V came to 3 bases and at J to 2 bases, leaving 4 bases not matched to a gene. This specimen belongs to a study of T-cell memory formation after mild COVID-19. This TCR came from a man aged 18 to 35 who had mild COVID-19 (a few samples of this study predate the infection). Cell type and time point are not known. The V call is TRBV6-2 or TRBV6-3, the J call TRBJ2-7; TRBD1 matches 7 bases. The sequenced material came from PBMCs or a T cell subset sorted from them (not recorded which). The CDR3 DNA sequence: TGTGCCAGCAGTTATAGGGGACAGACCTACGAGCAGTACGTC. Its protein is CASSYRGQTYEQYV.